Listed below are T cell receptor beta chains from one sample, sequenced in a study of human T cells and chemical hapten exposure. TCRdb analysed the RACE reads with MiXCR anew, one entry per CDR3 protein. The data hold around 200,000 distinct CDR3 sequences, with nearly 30% observed a single time. The sample consisted of whole blood, taken in connection with sensitization to the hapten diphenylcyclopropenone (DPC). The receptor set was obtained from a woman in her 30s with alopecia areata. Some clones in this sample may be carry-over from other donors' samples. Each CDR3 is given with its conserved first and last residue. Fields, in order: D gene, J gene, clone size, V gene, CDR3 protein, CDR3 DNA. A D gene is named only where the DNA matches it firmly. A clone size is listed for some rows: how often the clone was seen (once, few, many), or a class if it is expanded.

D: -
J: TRBJ1-5
size: -
V: TRBV12-3/TRBV12-4
CDR3: CASTRGGGNNQPQHF
DNA: TGTGCCAGCACCCGGGGGGGCGGCAACAATCAGCCCCAGCATTTT

D: -
J: TRBJ2-7
size: few
V: TRBV28
CDR3: CASSLNGGGGEQYF
DNA: TGTGCCAGCAGTTTAAATGGAGGGGGTGGCGAGCAGTACTTC

D: -
J: TRBJ2-2
size: few
V: TRBV7-9
CDR3: CASSTGGLSGELFF
DNA: TGTGCCAGCAGCACCGGGGGCCTGTCCGGGGAGCTGTTTTTT

D: -
J: TRBJ2-7
size: -
V: TRBV7-2
CDR3: CASSKPPGVSGYEQYF
DNA: TGTGCCAGCAGCAAACCGCCGGGGGTCTCGGGCTACGAGCAGTACTTC

D: -
J: TRBJ1-5
size: -
V: TRBV12-3/TRBV12-4
CDR3: CASSSQVNNQPQHF
DNA: TGTGCCAGCAGTTCACAAGTTAACAATCAGCCCCAGCATTTT

D: -
J: TRBJ1-2
size: -
V: TRBV4-2
CDR3: CASSQDTAGYGYTF
DNA: TGTGCCAGCAGCCAAGATACGGCAGGGTATGGCTACACCTTC

D: -
J: TRBJ1-1
size: few
V: TRBV29-1
CDR3: CSVRYKGSGPEAFF
DNA: TGCAGCGTCCGCTATAAGGGGTCCGGGCCTGAAGCTTTCTTT

D: -
J: TRBJ2-7
size: few
V: TRBV7-2
CDR3: CASSTRTASYEQYF
DNA: TGTGCCAGCAGCACGCGGACAGCGTCCTACGAGCAGTACTTC

D: TRBD2
J: TRBJ2-7
size: few
V: TRBV28
CDR3: CASSLWGGSYEQYF
DNA: TGTGCCAGCAGTTTGTGGGGGGGATCCTACGAGCAGTACTTC

D: TRBD2
J: TRBJ2-1
size: -
V: TRBV28
CDR3: CASSPAVGLAGFSYNEQFF
DNA: TGTGCCAGCAGCCCTGCCGTGGGCCTAGCGGGATTCTCATACAATGAGCAGTTCTTC

D: -
J: TRBJ1-2
size: -
V: TRBV29-1
CDR3: CSVSRGRNYGYTF
DNA: TGCAGCGTTAGTCGAGGTCGGAACTATGGCTACACCTTC

D: -
J: TRBJ2-3
size: once
V: TRBV12-3/TRBV12-4
CDR3: CASSDALRTGTDTQYF
DNA: TGTGCCAGCAGTGACGCCCTTAGAACAGGGACAGATACGCAGTATTTT

D: TRBD1
J: TRBJ1-5
size: few
V: TRBV6-2/TRBV6-3
CDR3: CASRSDRGQPQHF
DNA: TGTGCCAGCAGGTCGGACAGGGGTCAGCCCCAGCATTTT

D: -
J: TRBJ1-1
size: -
V: TRBV4-3
CDR3: CASSPLVVRRVHTEAFF
DNA: TGCGCCAGCAGCCCGCTCGTTGTGAGGCGGGTGCACACTGAAGCTTTCTTT

D: TRBD2
J: TRBJ2-1
size: -
V: TRBV11-3
CDR3: CASSGGAGAYNEQFF
DNA: TGTGCCAGCAGCGGCGGAGCGGGGGCCTACAATGAGCAGTTCTTC

D: TRBD1
J: TRBJ2-2
size: -
V: TRBV7-2
CDR3: CASSLQGAGTGELFF
DNA: TGTGCCAGCAGCTTACAGGGGGCGGGCACCGGGGAGCTGTTTTTT

D: -
J: TRBJ1-6
size: -
V: TRBV25-1
CDR3: CASSETYRRSLHF
DNA: TGTGCCAGCAGTGAAACATATCGGAGGTCCCTCCACTTT

D: -
J: TRBJ2-5
size: -
V: TRBV5-1
CDR3: CASSRTGETQYF
DNA: TGCGCCAGCAGCAGGACGGGGGAGACCCAGTACTTC

D: -
J: TRBJ1-6
size: -
V: TRBV19
CDR3: CASSNTKNSPLHF
DNA: TGTGCCAGTAGTAACACCAAGAATTCACCCCTCCACTTT

D: -
J: TRBJ2-5
size: few
V: TRBV7-9
CDR3: CASRASEQETQYF
DNA: TGTGCCAGCAGGGCCAGTGAACAAGAGACCCAGTACTTC

D: -
J: TRBJ1-5
size: few
V: TRBV6-2/TRBV6-3
CDR3: CASRFEGGQPQHF
DNA: TGTGCCAGCAGGTTTGAAGGTGGTCAGCCCCAGCATTTT

D: -
J: TRBJ1-2
size: -
V: TRBV5-1
CDR3: CASSPSGAAQGYTF
DNA: TGCGCCAGCAGCCCGTCGGGGGCGGCGCAAGGCTACACCTTC

D: -
J: TRBJ1-4
size: -
V: TRBV5-1
CDR3: CASSKPGRGGEKLFF
DNA: TGCGCCAGCAGCAAACCGGGACGGGGAGGTGAAAAACTGTTTTTT

D: -
J: TRBJ2-6
size: -
V: TRBV19
CDR3: CASSIEGPGANVLTF
DNA: TGTGCCAGTAGTATAGAAGGGCCTGGGGCCAACGTCCTGACTTTC

D: TRBD1
J: TRBJ2-5
size: -
V: TRBV4-1
CDR3: CASSQVVGQGQETQYF
DNA: TGCGCCAGCAGCCAAGTAGTGGGACAGGGTCAAGAGACCCAGTACTTC

D: -
J: TRBJ1-1
size: few
V: TRBV15
CDR3: CATSRDLTTEAFF
DNA: TGTGCCACCAGCAGAGATCTAACCACTGAAGCTTTCTTT

D: -
J: TRBJ1-1
size: -
V: TRBV28
CDR3: CASSSQDKGAEAFF
DNA: TGTGCCAGCAGTTCTCAAGACAAAGGCGCTGAAGCTTTCTTT

D: -
J: TRBJ2-1
size: -
V: TRBV14
CDR3: CASSERDSDNEQFF
DNA: TGTGCCAGCAGCGAAAGGGACTCGGACAATGAGCAGTTCTTC

D: -
J: TRBJ2-6
size: -
V: TRBV29-1
CDR3: CSARTSGANVLTF
DNA: TGCAGCGCTAGGACGTCTGGGGCCAACGTCCTGACTTTC

D: -
J: TRBJ2-1
size: -
V: TRBV29-1
CDR3: CSVVSIRNEQFF
DNA: TGCAGCGTTGTATCAATTCGGAATGAGCAGTTCTTC

D: -
J: TRBJ2-3
size: -
V: TRBV20-1
CDR3: CSARVGGSTDTQYF
DNA: TGCAGTGCTAGAGTGGGGGGCTCCACAGATACGCAGTATTTT

D: TRBD2
J: TRBJ2-2
size: -
V: TRBV7-9
CDR3: CVSSRGTSGTGELFF
DNA: TGTGTCAGCAGCCGAGGGACTAGCGGCACCGGGGAGCTGTTTTTT

D: -
J: TRBJ2-3
size: -
V: TRBV7-9
CDR3: CASSAADTQYF
DNA: TGTGCCAGCAGCGCAGCGGATACGCAGTATTTT

D: -
J: TRBJ2-3
size: -
V: TRBV29-1
CDR3: CSVEDQVRMSDTQYF
DNA: TGCAGCGTTGAAGATCAGGTCAGAATGTCAGATACGCAGTATTTT

D: -
J: TRBJ2-2
size: -
V: TRBV28
CDR3: CASSPPGHYTGELFF
DNA: TGTGCCAGCAGTCCTCCGGGACACTACACCGGGGAGCTGTTTTTT

D: TRBD2
J: TRBJ2-5
size: few
V: TRBV29-1
CDR3: CSGRLAGSRQETQYF
DNA: TGCAGCGGCCGACTAGCGGGATCCCGACAAGAGACCCAGTACTTC

D: -
J: TRBJ1-5
size: few
V: TRBV4-2
CDR3: CASSQEGGGNQPQHF
DNA: TGTGCCAGCAGCCAAGAAGGGGGAGGCAATCAGCCCCAGCATTTT